The next 3 T cell receptor beta chains were all read from a single sample in a study of regulatory T cells in long-lasting Graves disease. According to the study, TCR beta libraries were built with iRepertoire HTBI primers and CDR3-region Arm-PCR. TCRdb passed the multiplex PCR reads through MiXCR, listing each CDR3 protein once. The top ten clones hold around 10% of a sample with under 500,000 distinct CDR3 sequences, over 15% of them seen once. Documented time point: newly diagnosed GD, antithyroid drugs for less than 3 months. Making the TCR library involved RNA that had been extracted from PBMCs. These data were also filed under a second study, of T cells in Graves' hyperthyroidism and ophthalmopathy.

Sample: peripheral blood mononuclear cells (PBMCs), taken at new diagnosis, from a patient treated with antithyroid drugs. The receptors come from a woman in her 30s with Graves disease.

This clonotype appeared a few times. This chain joins TRBV15 and TRBJ2-3; TRBD1 might be the D (5 bases). The CDR3 has 16 residues. V lost 5 bases, J lost 2 bases, and 17 bases lay in between. The germline V gene has CDR1 LNHNV and CDR2 YYDKDF (reference sequence). DNA for the CDR3: TGTGCCACCAGCCAATCAAGGGGTACGGTCACAGATACGCAGTATTTT. Protein sequence: CATSQSRGTVTDTQYF.

This clonotype was recorded only once. V usage is TRBV7-9 and J usage is TRBJ1-1, with 9 positions matching TRBD1. Trimming took 7 bases from V and 3 from J; bases not matched to a gene: 9. Germline CDR1 is SEHNR and CDR2 is FQNEAQ (reference sequence). The CDR3 extends over 15 amino acids. CDR3 amino acids: CASNPGQGEHTEAFF. CDR3 DNA sequence: TGTGCCAGCAACCCGGGACAGGGCGAACACACTGAAGCTTTCTTT.

This clonotype was detected many times. This chain connects TRBV10-3 to TRBJ2-1; the match to TRBD2 covers 9 bases. This CDR3 has 14 residues. CDR1 and CDR2 (germline): ENHRY, SYGVKD. V dropped 10 bases and J dropped 9; count of bases not matched to a gene: 13. This CDR3 reads CATGLAGRTSEQFF. CDR3 nucleotide sequence: TGTGCCACGGGACTAGCAGGTAGGACGAGTGAGCAGTTCTTC.